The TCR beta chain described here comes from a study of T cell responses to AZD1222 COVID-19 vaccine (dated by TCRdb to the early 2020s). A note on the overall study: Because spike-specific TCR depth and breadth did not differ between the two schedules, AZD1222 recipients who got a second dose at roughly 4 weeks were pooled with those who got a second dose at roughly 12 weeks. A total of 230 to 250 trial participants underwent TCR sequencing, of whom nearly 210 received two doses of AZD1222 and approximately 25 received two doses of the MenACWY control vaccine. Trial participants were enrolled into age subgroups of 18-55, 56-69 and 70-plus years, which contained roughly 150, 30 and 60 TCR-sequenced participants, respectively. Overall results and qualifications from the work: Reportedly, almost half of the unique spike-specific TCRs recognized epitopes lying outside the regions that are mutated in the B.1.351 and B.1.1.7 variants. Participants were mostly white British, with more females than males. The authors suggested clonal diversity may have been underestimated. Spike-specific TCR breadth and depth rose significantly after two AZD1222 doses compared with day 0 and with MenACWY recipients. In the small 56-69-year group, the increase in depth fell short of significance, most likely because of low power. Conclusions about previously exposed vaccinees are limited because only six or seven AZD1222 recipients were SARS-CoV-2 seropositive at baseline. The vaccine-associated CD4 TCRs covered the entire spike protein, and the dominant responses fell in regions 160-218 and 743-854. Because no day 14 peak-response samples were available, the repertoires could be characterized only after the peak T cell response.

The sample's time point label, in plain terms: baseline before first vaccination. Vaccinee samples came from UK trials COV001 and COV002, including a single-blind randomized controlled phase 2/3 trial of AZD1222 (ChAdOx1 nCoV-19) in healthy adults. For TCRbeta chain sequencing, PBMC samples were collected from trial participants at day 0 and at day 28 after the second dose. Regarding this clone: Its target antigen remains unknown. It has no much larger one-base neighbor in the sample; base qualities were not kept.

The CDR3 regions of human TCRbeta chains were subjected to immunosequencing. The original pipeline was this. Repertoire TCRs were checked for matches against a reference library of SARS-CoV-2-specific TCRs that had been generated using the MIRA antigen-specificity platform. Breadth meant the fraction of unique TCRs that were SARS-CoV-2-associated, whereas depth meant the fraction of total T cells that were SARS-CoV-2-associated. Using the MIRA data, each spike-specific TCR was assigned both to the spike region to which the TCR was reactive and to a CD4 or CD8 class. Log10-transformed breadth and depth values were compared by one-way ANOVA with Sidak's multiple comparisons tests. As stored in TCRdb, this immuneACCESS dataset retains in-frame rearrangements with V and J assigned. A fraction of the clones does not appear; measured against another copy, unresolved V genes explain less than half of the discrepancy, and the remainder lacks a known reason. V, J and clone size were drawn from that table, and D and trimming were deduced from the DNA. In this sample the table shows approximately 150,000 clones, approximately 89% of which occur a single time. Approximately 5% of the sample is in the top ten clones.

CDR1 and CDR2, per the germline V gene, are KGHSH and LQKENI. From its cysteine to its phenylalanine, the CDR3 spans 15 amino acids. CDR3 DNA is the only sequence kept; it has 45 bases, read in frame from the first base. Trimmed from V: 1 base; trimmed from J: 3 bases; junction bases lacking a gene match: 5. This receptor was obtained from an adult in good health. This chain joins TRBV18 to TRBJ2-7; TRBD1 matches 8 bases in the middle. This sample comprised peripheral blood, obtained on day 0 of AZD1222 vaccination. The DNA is TGTGCCAGCTCACCACGACAGGGGAGTGGCTACGAGCAGTACTTC. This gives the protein CASSPRQGSGYEQYF. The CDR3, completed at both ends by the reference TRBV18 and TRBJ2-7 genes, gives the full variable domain NAGVMQNPRHLVRRRGQEARLRCSPMKGHSHVYWYRQLPEEGLKFMVYLQKENIIDESGMPKERFSAEFPKEGPSILRIQQVVRGDSAAYFCASSPRQGSGYEQYFGPGTRLTVT.